The 25 T cell receptor beta chains below come from one sample, sequenced in a study of T cell responses to AZD1222 COVID-19 vaccine. Sequencing was performed with immunoSEQ multiplex PCR; in TCRdb, only in-frame clones are kept and a portion is missing. The sample lists about 180,000 clones; 88% were seen once. Sequenced material: peripheral blood, taken 28 days after the second AZD1222 dose. The receptors derive from an adult who received the AZD1222 COVID-19 vaccine.

The DNA of the CDR3 is TGTGCAGACAGCATCGGCGGAGGGGCCCCTACCCCCACCGGGGAGCTGTTTTTT. Residues: CADSIGGGAPTPTGELFF. The V call is TRBV7-9, the J call TRBJ2-2; a weak D match, TRBD2 (6 bases). The CDR3 has 18 residues. The germline gives CDR1 SEHNR, CDR2 FQNEAQ (reference sequence).

This chain links TRBV3-1 (or the pseudogene TRBV3-2) with TRBJ2-1; the D is unclear. The CDR3 is made up of 12 amino acids. V lost 2 bases and J 3 bases, leaving 2 bases between the germline ends. Germline V gene data show CDR1 as LGHDT and CDR2 as YNNKEL (reference sequence). CDR3 amino acids: CASSQLYNEQFF. The CDR3 coding sequence is TGTGCCAGCAGCCAACTCTACAATGAGCAGTTCTTC.

J is TRBJ2-5 and V is TRBV5-1; D may correspond to TRBD1 or TRBD2 (5 bases each). Germline V gives CDR1 SGHRS, CDR2 YFSETQ. The CDR3 extends over 17 amino acids. V was pared by 0 bases and J by 5 bases, with 20 bases between. In nucleotides, the CDR3 is TGCGCCAGCAGCTTGGATCTAGCCCTAGGGGTTGGGGAGACCCAGTACTTC. Encoded protein: CASSLDLALGVGETQYF.

The genes are TRBV7-2 and TRBJ2-7; 7 nucleotides agree with TRBD2. Trimming cost V 5 bases and J 2 bases; bases outside gene matches: 6. CDR3 size: 14 residues. Germline V gives CDR1 SGHTA, CDR2 FQGNSA. In nucleotides, the CDR3 is TGTGCCAGCAGCCCCCCTAGCGGACCCTACGAGCAGTACTTC. Its translation is CASSPPSGPYEQYF.

The chain joins TRBV20-1 to TRBJ2-1, with 8 nucleotides matching TRBD2. The CDR3 loop spans 11 amino acids. The trim removed 3 bases at V and 10 bases at J, leaving 2 bases unmatched. Germline lookup yields CDR1 DFQATT and CDR2 SNEGSKA (reference sequence). This CDR3 reads CSARRTSEQFF. The CDR3, as DNA: TGCAGTGCTAGGCGGACTAGCGAGCAGTTCTTC.

The rearrangement links TRBV9 to TRBJ2-3; D is unresolved. This CDR3 is 13 amino acids long. V was clipped by 0 bases and J by 0 bases, with 2 bases between them. The germline CDR1 and CDR2 sequences are SGDLS and YYNGEE. CDR3 loop: CASSVGSTDTQYF. The CDR3 coding sequence is TGTGCCAGCAGCGTAGGAAGCACAGATACGCAGTATTTT.

The table lists this clone with many counts. The genes are TRBV11-2 and TRBJ2-1; 7 nucleotides agree with TRBD2. The germline CDR1 and CDR2 sequences are SGHAT and FQNNGV. This CDR3 has 16 amino acids. With 4 bases clipped from V and 2 bases from J, the junction kept 8 bases outside the gene matches. This chain's CDR3 is CASSSLLAKAYNEQFF. CDR3 nucleotide sequence: TGTGCCAGCAGCTCCCTACTAGCGAAAGCCTACAATGAGCAGTTCTTC. Combining the CDR3 with reference TRBV11-2 and TRBJ2-1 gives the whole variable domain EAGVAQSPRYKIIEKRQSVAFWCNPISGHATLYWYQQILGQGPKLLIQFQNNGVVDDSQLPKDRFSAERLKGVDSTLKIQPAKLEDSAVYLCASSSLLAKAYNEQFFGPGTRLTVL.

The chain has TRBV6-4 and TRBJ2-2, with TRBD2 as a possible D gene (5 bases). The CDR3 totals 16 residues. Germline assignment: CDR1 MRHNA and CDR2 SNTAGT. Trimming cost V 5 bases and J 1 base, with 14 bases left between them. The CDR3 loop reads CASSSPGSGNTGELFF. The CDR3 region has the DNA TGTGCCAGCAGTTCTCCGGGATCGGGGAACACCGGGGAGCTGTTTTTT.

The rearrangement uses TRBV19 and TRBJ1-1, with a possible D match to TRBD1 (6 bases). The CDR3 loop spans 15 amino acids. V gave up 9 bases and J gave up 3 bases, with 20 bases separating them. Germline loops: CDR1 LNHDA, CDR2 SQIVND (reference sequence). The CDR3 DNA is TGTGCCAGCCTTCCTAGGGGGGCCCCCGACACTGAAGCTTTCTTT. Protein: CASLPRGAPDTEAFF. The variable domain in full, completed from reference TRBV19 and TRBJ1-1, reads DGGITQSPKYLFRKEGQNVTLSCEQNLNHDAMYWYRQDPGQGLRLIYYSQIVNDFQKGDIAEGYSVSREKKESFPLTVTSAQKNPTAFYLCASLPRGAPDTEAFFGQGTRLTVV.

The rearrangement joins TRBV3-1 (or the pseudogene TRBV3-2) to TRBJ2-3; TRBD1 matches 9 bases. V lost 4 bases, J lost 3 bases, and 5 bases stayed unmatched. This CDR3 comprises 15 residues. Germline loops: CDR1 LGHDT, CDR2 YNNKEL (reference sequence). Written as DNA, the CDR3 is TGTGCCAGCAGCCTCGGACAGGGGTGGACAGATACGCAGTATTTT. Its translation is CASSLGQGWTDTQYF.

The chain recombines TRBV5-1 with TRBJ1-1; D perhaps matches TRBD1 (5 bases). V was trimmed by 3 bases and J by 5 bases, leaving 20 bases between them. CDR1 SGHRS and CDR2 YFSETQ come from the germline V gene. This CDR3 has 16 amino acids. As DNA, the CDR3 is TGCGCCAGCAGCTCGTTAGGGACTTCGCGGGGAACTGAAGCTTTCTTT. Amino acid sequence: CASSSLGTSRGTEAFF.

The rearrangement joins TRBV6-4 to TRBJ1-2, with D possibly matching TRBD1 (6 bases). V lost 6 bases and J 3 bases, leaving 11 bases between the germline ends. Germline CDR1 MRHNA, CDR2 SNTAGT. This CDR3 contains 13 residues. CDR3 region: CASRMDSDYGYTF. CDR3 nucleotide sequence: TGTGCCAGCAGAATGGACAGCGACTATGGCTACACCTTC.

The chain joins TRBV10-1 to TRBJ2-1, with D possibly being TRBD1 or TRBD2 (5 bases each). The V gene lost 4 bases and the J gene lost 0 bases, with 16 bases spanning the gap. The germline CDR1 and CDR2 sequences are WNHNN and SYGVQD (reference sequence). CDR3 size: 17 residues. CDR3 bases: TGCGCCAGCAGTGGCCTTGAGGGGTGGAGCTCCTACAATGAGCAGTTCTTC. This sequence encodes CASSGLEGWSSYNEQFF.

For the CDR3, the DNA is TGTGCCAGCAGTTACTGGGGGGCTCGGAACAATCAGCCCCAGCATTTT. Translated: CASSYWGARNNQPQHF. The chain has TRBV6-2 or TRBV6-3 and TRBJ1-5, with a possible D match to TRBD1 (6 bases). CDR3 length: 16 amino acids. Germline lookup yields CDR1 MNHEY and CDR2 SVGEGT. The germline V and J ends were trimmed by 1 base and 3 bases, with 13 bases remaining between them.

CDR3 nucleotides: TGTGCCACCAGCGAGGGCGGCAGGGTCGTGGAGACCCAGTACTTC. Protein sequence: CATSEGGRVVETQYF. The J gene is TRBJ2-5, the V gene TRBV15, with D possibly called TRBD1 or TRBD2 (5 bases each). Per the germline V gene, CDR1 is LNHNV and CDR2 is YYDKDF (reference sequence). The CDR3 runs 15 residues. V shed 5 bases and J shed 5 bases, with 18 bases lying between them. Filled out from reference TRBV15 and TRBJ2-5, the complete variable domain reads DAMVIQNPRYQVTQFGKPVTLSCSQTLNHNVMYWYQQKSSQAPKLLFHYYDKDFNNEADTPDNFQSRRPNTSFCFLDIRSPGLGDTAMYLCATSEGGRVVETQYFGPGTRLLVL.

In this sample, this clone turned up once. The V gene is TRBV6-1, the J gene TRBJ1-4; the D is unclear. The V end lost 0 bases, the J end lost 5 bases, and 10 bases lay between the germline ends. Germline CDR1 MNHNS, CDR2 SASEGT. This CDR3 contains 15 residues. The chain's CDR3 is CASSEALSGNEKLFF. DNA for the CDR3: TGTGCCAGCAGTGAAGCGCTATCGGGGAATGAAAAACTGTTTTTT.

The chain carries TRBV5-1 and TRBJ2-3, with D unresolved. In germline, CDR1 is SGHRS, CDR2 YFSETQ. V gave up 3 bases and J gave up 2 bases, with 10 bases separating them. The CDR3 sequence is 14 residues long. The CDR3 region is CASSSNDHTDTQYF. CDR3 nucleotide sequence: TGCGCCAGCAGCTCGAACGACCACACAGATACGCAGTATTTT.

The chain carries TRBV5-1 and TRBJ2-7, with D hard to call. The V gene's germline CDR1 is SGHRS and CDR2 YFSETQ. V lost 0 bases to trimming and J lost 4 bases, with 14 bases between them. The length of the CDR3 is 15 residues. The CDR3 protein is CASSLEFGSIYEQYF. The CDR3 DNA follows: TGCGCCAGCAGCTTGGAGTTCGGCAGTATTTACGAGCAGTACTTC.

V usage is TRBV7-9 and J usage is TRBJ1-1; no clear D. There are 13 residues in the CDR3. Trimming removed 1 base at V and 5 bases at J, with 8 bases between. Germline V gene sequence: CDR1 SEHNR, CDR2 FQNEAQ (reference sequence). The CDR3 region is CASSLDMLTEAFF. CDR3 nucleotides: TGTGCCAGCAGCTTAGACATGCTGACTGAAGCTTTCTTT. Full variable domain (rest looked up from reference TRBV7-9 and TRBJ1-1): DTGVSQNPRHKITKRGQNVTFRCDPISEHNRLYWYRQTLGQGPEFLTYFQNEAQLEKSRLLSDRFSAERPKGSFSTLEIQRTEQGDSAMYLCASSLDMLTEAFFGQGTRLTVV.

The rearrangement joins TRBV4-3 to TRBJ1-2; weak D call: TRBD1 (5 bases). The V end lost 4 bases, the J end lost 4 bases, and 16 bases lay between the germline ends. Germline values: CDR1 LGHNA, CDR2 YSLEER. This CDR3 spans 15 amino acids. Here the CDR3 reads CASSRDPQPAYGYTF. DNA of the CDR3: TGCGCCAGCAGCCGGGACCCCCAACCGGCCTATGGCTACACCTTC.

This clone appeared once. The chain combines TRBV28 with TRBJ2-7; 8 nucleotides agree with TRBD2. Unmatched junction bases numbered 12, after V lost 5 bases and J lost 3 bases. Germline values: CDR1 MDHEN, CDR2 SYDVKM. The CDR3 totals 16 residues. DNA for the CDR3: TGTGCCAGCAGTCCATCGGGTAGCGGGAAGTTCTACGAGCAGTACTTC. Translating it yields CASSPSGSGKFYEQYF.

The CDR3 DNA reads as TGTGCCAGCAGTTACTCACAGCAAGAGACCCAGTACTTC. Encoded protein: CASSYSQQETQYF. V is TRBV6-5 and J is TRBJ2-5; no definite D call. V was clipped by 0 bases and J by 2 bases, with 4 bases between them. The CDR3 consists of 13 residues. Germline V lookup: CDR1 MNHEY, CDR2 SVGAGI.

The chain couples TRBV11-2 to TRBJ2-2; TRBD1 matches 9 bases. The CDR3 length is 18 residues. V trimming: 5 bases; J trimming: 0 bases; junction bases outside the gene matches: 10. Germline CDR1 is SGHAT and CDR2 is FQNNGV. Here the CDR3 reads CASSARGRQGANTGELFF. CDR3 bases: TGTGCCAGCAGCGCCCGGGGGCGACAGGGGGCGAACACCGGGGAGCTGTTTTTT.

The chain uses TRBV19 and TRBJ2-2; 9 bases are a match to TRBD1. V dropped 5 bases and J dropped 4; count of bases not matched to a gene: 14. CDR3 length equals 18 residues. Germline CDR1 reads LNHDA; CDR2 reads SQIVND (reference sequence). The CDR3, as DNA: TGTGCCAGTAGTCTCGTCCCGGGACAGGGAAAAACCACCGGGGAGCTGTTTTTT. This gives the protein CASSLVPGQGKTTGELFF.

The chain links TRBV3-1 (or the pseudogene TRBV3-2) to TRBJ1-4, with 9 bases lining up with TRBD1. There are 16 residues in the CDR3. Germline-derived CDR1 and CDR2 are LGHDT and YNNKEL (reference sequence). V dropped 4 bases and J dropped 5; count of bases not matched to a gene: 8. DNA for the CDR3: TGTGCCAGCAGCCGAGGAGTCGGACAGGGGAATGAAAAACTGTTTTTT. Encoded protein: CASSRGVGQGNEKLFF.